This T cell receptor beta chain was observed in a study of blood T cell repertoires in COVID-19. Overall study context: From T cells, B-cell-depleted T cells, or PBMCs came the material, which was cDNA or gDNA.

In the original workflow: Amplifying reference gene primers gave estimates of nucleated cell counts. TCRdb's table, derived via immunoSEQ multiplex PCR, lists solely in-frame clones and lacks some. Clonal size and the V and J genes are those of that table, whereas D and trimming came from the DNA. The sample shows tens of thousands of clones, 90% of them seen only once. It was during active infection that Seattle patients were enrolled and then longitudinally followed. The CDR3 loop spans 16 amino acids. V was pared by 5 bases and J by 0 bases, with 8 bases of the junction left unmatched. Germline values: CDR1 SQVTM, CDR2 ANQGSEA.

The sample comprised peripheral blood. The V gene is TRBV29-1, the J gene TRBJ2-1; 9 nucleotides align to TRBD2. The receptor was derived from a man aged 18 to 30 with COVID-19, enrolled during active disease. This CDR3 is CSVRTTSGRSYNEQFF. The CDR3 DNA reads as TGCAGCGTTCGAACCACTAGCGGGCGCTCCTACAATGAGCAGTTCTTC.